This entry lists 8 T cell receptor beta chains sequenced from one sample in a study of beta chain features in type 1 diabetes. The whole isolated RNA underwent reverse transcription, so sequencing captured expressed TCRB transcripts. Libraries were prepared by immunoSEQ multiplex PCR; TCRdb keeps only in-frame clonotypes and omits some of them. Of 860,000 or so clones listed, 17% were seen once; the top ten hold 0.02% to 0.03%. The sequenced material came from naive CD4+ T cells from blood. These TCRs come from a woman aged 18 to 35 in good health.

This clone appeared a few times. The rearrangement links TRBV19 to TRBJ2-7, with D maybe TRBD1 (6 bases). This CDR3 region has 14 residues. The V end was cut by 5 bases, the J end by 2 bases, with 13 bases between. Germline V lookup: CDR1 LNHDA, CDR2 SQIVND (reference sequence). CDR3 protein: CASSSGTLTYEQYF. In DNA form, the CDR3 reads TGTGCCAGTAGTTCCGGGACATTAACCTACGAGCAGTACTTC. The variable domain in full, with the rest retrieved from reference TRBV19 and TRBJ2-7, is DGGITQSPKYLFRKEGQNVTLSCEQNLNHDAMYWYRQDPGQGLRLIYYSQIVNDFQKGDIAEGYSVSREKKESFPLTVTSAQKNPTAFYLCASSSGTLTYEQYFGPGTRLTVT.

V and J are TRBV14 and TRBJ1-2; 7 bases match TRBD1. The CDR3 runs to 17 residues. Trimming cost V 3 bases and J 2 bases; bases outside gene matches: 12. Per germline, CDR1 SGHDN and CDR2 FVKESK. The CDR3 here is CASSQLHRDSVNYGYTF. CDR3 nucleotides: TGTGCCAGCAGCCAGCTCCACCGGGACAGCGTAAACTATGGCTACACCTTC.

This clone occurred a few times. The CDR3 spells CASSQDLTGRSYEQYF. The CDR3 nucleotides read TGCGCCAGCAGCCAAGATCTCACAGGGAGATCCTACGAGCAGTACTTC. V usage is TRBV4-3 and J usage is TRBJ2-7; D may be TRBD1 (6 bases). The CDR3 has 16 residues. In germline, CDR1 is LGHNA, CDR2 YSLEER. Trimming took off 0 bases at V and 1 base at J, with 13 bases between the two ends.

For this clone: This sample also contains other DNA sequences that code for the same CDR3. V gene TRBV5-1 combines with J gene TRBJ1-4, with a possible D match to TRBD1 (6 bases). Per the germline V gene, CDR1 is SGHRS and CDR2 is YFSETQ. The CDR3 consists of 13 residues. Deletions cut 4 bases from V and 6 bases from J, with 10 bases between. CDR3 residues: CASSPGGHEKLFF. The CDR3 bases are TGCGCCAGCAGCCCGGGGGGCCATGAAAAACTGTTTTTT.

This chain connects TRBV6-6 to TRBJ2-5, with D tentatively TRBD2 (5 bases). The CDR3 runs 15 residues. Germline CDR1 reads MNHNY; CDR2 reads SVGAGI (reference sequence). V lost 10 bases, J lost 0 bases, and 18 bases lay in between. The CDR3 here is CAIGDGVGHQETQYF. CDR3 coding DNA: TGTGCCATCGGCGACGGGGTTGGGCACCAAGAGACCCAGTACTTC.

The chain employs TRBV6-1 and TRBJ1-2; possibly TRBD1 for D (5 bases). The CDR3 covers 13 residues. With 6 bases removed from V and 2 bases from J, the gap between germline ends came to 10 bases. Germline-derived CDR1 and CDR2 are MNHNS and SASEGT. CDR3 bases: TGTGCCAGCAGCTTGACAGTCAACTATGGCTACACCTTC. It is translated as CASSLTVNYGYTF.

The chain carries TRBV27 and TRBJ2-7; TRBD1 might be the D (6 bases). Germline loops: CDR1 MNHEY, CDR2 SMNVEV (reference sequence). The CDR3 is made up of 15 amino acids. V dropped 2 bases and J dropped 2 bases, with 13 bases sitting between them. The CDR3 bases are TGTGCCAGCAGTTTAATCGGCAGGGGAGCCTACGAGCAGTACTTC. Its protein is CASSLIGRGAYEQYF.

The rearrangement uses TRBV5-5 and TRBJ2-3, with 9 bases fitting TRBD1. The V and J ends lost 4 bases and 4 bases, in that order; junction bases with no gene match: 4. Germline CDR1 is SGHKS and CDR2 is YYEKEE (reference sequence). The CDR3 is made up of 14 amino acids. CDR3 sequence reads: CASSNRDRADTQYF. The CDR3 coding sequence is TGTGCCAGCAGCAACCGGGACAGGGCAGATACGCAGTATTTT. The full variable domain, with the rest looked up from reference TRBV5-5 and TRBJ2-3, is DAGVTQSPTHLIKTRGQQVTLRCSPISGHKSVSWYQQVLGQGPQFIFQYYEKEERGRGNFPDRFSARQFPNYSSELNVNALLLGDSALYLCASSNRDRADTQYFGPGTRLTVL.